This TCR beta chain was captured by sequencing in a study of long-term antiretroviral therapy in people with HIV (dated by TCRdb to between 2021 and 2023). With regard to the full study: Collection of the earliest samples took place about a decade ahead of the 2015 WHO recommendation for immediate ART, at a time when ART was typically delayed until CD4 counts fell. A retrospective serial study tested whether ART initiation and durable HIV suppression were associated with changes in peripheral blood TRB repertoire composition and diversity. No cross-contamination during QIAcube processing turned up in test extractions that ran a monoclonal T-cell line alongside 30 to 40 polyclonal samples. About 35% of the 30 participants with HIV were female. A total of approximately 200 cryopreserved PBMC samples came from 25 to 35 adults with confirmed HIV infection and were collected serially over a mean of roughly six years (range 1-12).

General conclusions and limits of the study: Expanded TRB clones identified before ART initiation dominated the repertoire across all time points, though the dominance fluctuated and decreased in many PLHIV after ART. Unsorted PBMC were profiled instead of sorted CD4+ and CD8+ T cells because pre-ART samples had limited cell numbers. Inferences about post-ART repertoire changes were limited because no data were available on ART adherence, viral resistance or therapy changes. Compared with controls, HIV repertoires had narrower CDR3 length ranges, and the network structure pointed to an antigen-experienced repertoire that shifted only slightly toward naive after ART. A significant increase in TRB diversity was found to be associated with ART initiation, although TRB diversity was observed to remain significantly below that of transplant donor controls even after long-term ART. Limited PBMC availability meant only the TCR beta chain was sequenced, without alpha chain pairing. The samples span the years 2004 to 2017, and the ART regimens used at that time may not be as effective as current regimens.

Participants were included only if at least one PBMC sample before ART initiation and at least two post-ART samples were available. Every participant with HIV received treatment in the United States of America. Before DNA extraction, cryopreserved samples of about 0.95-10 million PBMC were thawed and then washed. At the time of the earliest PBMC sample, participants with HIV were aged between about 20 and 54 years. Per participant, PBMC samples came from 1-4 timepoints prior to ART initiation and 2-8 timepoints following ART initiation, for a median of 7 samples. For every participant, serial HIV viral load, CD4+ T-cell count, ART history and demographic data were obtained. Genomic DNA was extracted from unsorted PBMC with a Qiagen kit on a QIAcube, processed in batches of 12 samples. Concerning this clone itself: This receptor's antigen is unknown. No quality values exist for individual bases; no much larger clone is one base distant.

Reading from cysteine to phenylalanine, the CDR3 counts 14 amino acids. Of the read, only the CDR3 DNA is kept; its 42 bases are in frame from base 1. The V end loses 2 bases and the J end loses 0 bases, and a stretch of 7 bases separates them. CDR1 and CDR2 were assigned from the germline V gene as SGHAT and FQNNGV. The immunoSEQ hsTCRB v3.0 assay was used at survey level resolution to sequence the TRB variable region. The target sequencing depth for TRB was about 35,000-50,000 T-cell genomes per sample. Pooled TRB libraries were sequenced on an Illumina MiSeq with a v3 150-cycle kit. Per the source publication's procedure: Repertoire analysis was performed in R inside a reproducible Nextflow workflow that covered QC, data transformation and analysis. LymphoSeq2, an R package for exploring AIRR-Seq data, was used to implement custom analyses. After excluding several samples that yielded fewer than 5000 total TRB sequences, some 180 HIV repertoires remained for analysis. Of the roughly 190 retained HIV repertoires, about 61 were collected before and 120 to 130 after ART initiation. Repertoires were downsampled to 5000 TRB nucleotide sequences, with summary statistics averaged over 100 downsampling iterations. Only TRB sequences with CDR3 regions of at least seven amino acids were retained for analysis. Two measures captured diversity: a Shannon entropy-derived clonality score and the Gini coefficient. Repertoire networks linked the top 5000 CDR3 amino acid sequences whenever two sequences differed by an edit distance of one. Antigen specificity groups and MHC restriction were predicted for TRB CDR3 amino acid sequences with GLIPH2. To flag known CMV, EBV, HIV or tissue antigen associations, CDR3 amino acid sequences were matched against VDJdb and McPAS-TCR. Pre-ART, post-ART and control groups were compared with Wilcoxon signed-rank tests and Holm-Bonferroni correction. In TCRdb, the immuneACCESS table is reduced to in-frame sequences with V and J assigned. These tables do not hold every clone; where another copy was compared, an unresolved V gene accounts for under half, and the others remain unexplained. The D gene and trimming were derived from the DNA, and the V and J assignments and clone size from that table. The sample includes about 48,000 clones, with under 90% observed a single time. The ten top clones hold under 3% of the sample.

The chain uses TRBV11-2 and TRBJ1-1, with an unclear D gene assignment. The TCR comes from a woman aged 18-35 years with HIV. Specimen: unsorted PBMCs, collected 0.8 years after starting antiretroviral therapy. The base sequence is TGTGCCAGCAGCTTACAGGTGATGAACACTGAAGCTTTCTTT. Translation gives CASSLQVMNTEAFF.